This TCR beta chain is drawn from a study of cytomegalovirus exposure and HLA in healthy donors. Study-wide points: Relative to equally common others, HLA-associated TCR beta chains showed greater clonal expansion in a later analysis. Trimming of TCR beta V- and J-genes showed a link, identified in a later analysis, to a missense DCLRE1C variant. Most TCRs appeared rarely, but some public TCRs recurred in many donors.

The PCR used 60 Vbeta and 13 Jbeta primers. Sequencing was performed with immunoSEQ multiplex PCR; in TCRdb, only in-frame clones are kept and a portion is missing. In all, the sample yields 140,000 to 150,000 clones. To note about this clone: Its matching antigen is unknown.

In nominal health when sampled, donors likely had unrecorded immune exposures nonetheless. The source material was PBMCs. The TCR was taken from a woman aged 45-65 years in good health and CMV-seronegative.

CDR3 region: CAWSVLGDQPQHF. The CDR3 DNA is TGTGCCTGGAGTGTTTTGGGAGATCAGCCCCAGCATTTT. The V call is TRBV30, the J call TRBJ1-5; no reliable D call. Germline CDR1 GTSNPN, CDR2 SVGIG (reference sequence). CDR3 length: 13 residues. V was cut by 0 bases and J by 5 bases, with 8 bases left in between.